This T cell receptor (beta chain) derives from a study of shared clonotypes between healthy human individuals. To note about this clone: The antigen remains undetermined.

The table came from immunoSEQ multiplex PCR; TCRdb's copy has only in-frame clones and leaves some out. The sample lists millions of clones, around 94% occurring once. Whole-study results and caveats: Donors were few, which limited the genetic and exposure-history diversity represented.

The V end was cut by 6 bases, the J end by 5 bases, with 13 bases between. The V gene's germline CDR1 is MNHEY and CDR2 SVGAGI. The CDR3 extends over 14 amino acids. The chain joins TRBV6-5 to TRBJ1-4; D may be TRBD1 (6 bases). This TCR came from a man between 18 and 29 years old in good health. The sequenced material came from naive CD4+ T cells sorted from blood. Subset in this sample: CD45RA+ positively selected. Here the CDR3 DNA reads TGTGCCAGCAGCCCGACAGGTTGGAATGAAAAACTGTTTTTT. Translating gives CASSPTGWNEKLFF.